This TCR beta chain stems from a study of CD8+ T cells in alopecia areata. Germline V lookup: CDR1 SGDLS, CDR2 YYNGEE. V shed 0 bases and J shed 7 bases, with 17 bases lying between them. This CDR3 has 16 residues. Overall study findings and caveats: Higher clonality and more expanded CD8+ clones appeared in lesional than normal scalp.

Extraction and reverse transcription of RNA yielded cDNA as the sequencing template. Using immunoSEQ multiplex PCR, the repertoire was profiled, and TCRdb retains in-frame clones only, with some absent. The sample includes some 4,600 clones, roughly 60% of them seen just once. The treatment is: oral pan-JAK inhibitor, 5-10 mg twice daily. Those with alopecia areata gave lesional scalp punch biopsies and peripheral blood. Concerning this clone: Its target is not known.

This TCR was sampled from a human donor with alopecia areata. The sequencing here drew on skin, taken at approximately week 36, from a patient treated with tofacitinib. The gene calls are TRBV9 and TRBJ2-1, with D possibly being TRBD2 (7 bases). The CDR3 loop reads CASSVEGGGLGNEQFF. CDR3 bases: TGTGCCAGCAGCGTAGAGGGAGGGGGATTGGGGAATGAGCAGTTCTTC. Filled out from reference TRBV9 and TRBJ2-1, the complete variable domain reads DSGVTQTPKHLITATGQRVTLRCSPRSGDLSVYWYQQSLDQGLQFLIQYYNGEERAKGNILERFSAQQFPDLHSELNLSSLELGDSALYFCASSVEGGGLGNEQFFGPGTRLTVL.